The 5 T cell receptor beta chains below all came from one sample that was sequenced in a study of blood T cell repertoires in COVID-19. Assay used: immunoSEQ multiplex PCR; TCRdb lists only in-frame clones, some missing. The data contain roughly 85,000 clones, 86% of them singletons. The sample taken for sequencing was peripheral blood. These receptors came from a man aged 50 to 60 with active or convalescent COVID-19.

The gene calls are TRBV3-1 (or the pseudogene TRBV3-2) and TRBJ1-2; D call uncertain. The V gene's germline CDR1 is LGHDT and CDR2 YNNKEL (reference sequence). V shed 1 base and J shed 0 bases, with 12 bases lying between them. This CDR3 spans 16 amino acids. CDR3 region: CASSQGLISSNYGYTF. CDR3 DNA: TGTGCCAGCAGCCAAGGGCTCATCAGTTCTAACTATGGCTACACCTTC.

This chain joins TRBV5-1 and TRBJ2-5; 10 positions match TRBD2. V gave up 5 bases and J gave up 4 bases; unmatched junction bases: 5. Germline V gives CDR1 SGHRS, CDR2 YFSETQ. The CDR3 is made up of 14 amino acids. The CDR3 DNA reads as TGCGCCAGCAGGAGCGGGGGGGCAGCAGAGACCCAGTACTTC. This sequence encodes CASRSGGAAETQYF.

This rearrangement joins TRBV4-1 to TRBJ2-6; possibly TRBD1 for D (6 bases). V gave up 1 base and J gave up 0 bases, with 13 bases separating them. The CDR3 is made up of 18 amino acids. Germline CDR1 reads MGHRA; CDR2 reads YSYEKL. In DNA, the CDR3 is TGCGCCAGCAGCCAAGTGTCCGGGACATACTCTGGGGCCAACGTCCTGACTTTC. Translated, it gives CASSQVSGTYSGANVLTF.

The genes are TRBV12-5 and TRBJ1-1, with 9 nucleotides matching TRBD1. The CDR3 totals 17 residues. The V and J ends lost 5 bases and 4 bases, in that order; junction bases with no gene match: 14. The germline V gene encodes CDR1 LGHNT and CDR2 FRNRAP. In DNA, the CDR3 is TGTGCTAGTGGTCAGAAACTATCACAGGGGGCGGTCACTGAAGCTTTCTTT. It encodes CASGQKLSQGAVTEAFF.

V usage is TRBV19 and J usage is TRBJ1-1; D unresolved. In germline, CDR1 is LNHDA, CDR2 SQIVND (reference sequence). V lost 2 bases and J 3 bases, leaving 7 bases between the germline ends. This CDR3 comprises 13 residues. CDR3 sequence reads: CASSIIPDTEAFF. CDR3 DNA sequence: TGTGCCAGTAGTATAATTCCGGACACTGAAGCTTTCTTT.